These 5 T cell receptor beta chains came from one sample sequenced in a study of T cells in Graves' hyperthyroidism and ophthalmopathy. TCR beta CDR3 regions were amplified from RNA transcripts. TCR CDR3 regions were first amplified by RT-PCR with HTBI primers. From the multiplex PCR reads, TCRdb called clonotypes with MiXCR, one entry per CDR3 protein. Of hundreds of thousands of distinct CDR3 sequences listed, 15% to 20% were seen once; the top ten hold around 4%. Sequenced input: blood. Receptor source: a woman between 25 and 40 years old with Graves' hyperthyroidism.

V gene TRBV29-1 combines with J gene TRBJ1-4, with D maybe TRBD1 (6 bases). The V end was cut by 2 bases, the J end by 4 bases, with 11 bases between. This CDR3 region has 14 residues. Per germline, CDR1 SQVTM and CDR2 ANQGSEA. The CDR3 is CSVESGGSNEKLFF. Here the CDR3 DNA reads TGCAGCGTTGAATCCGGGGGCAGTAATGAAAAACTGTTTTTT.

The rearrangement uses TRBV20-1 and TRBJ2-1; D might be TRBD1 (5 bases). Between the trimmed V and J ends, which lost 5 bases and 5 bases, there was a span of 19 bases. Germline V gives CDR1 DFQATT, CDR2 SNEGSKA (reference sequence). This CDR3 is 15 amino acids long. The CDR3, as DNA: TGCAGTGCTCCCCAGGCAGGGCTGGGCGACAATGAGCAGTTCTTC. It specifies CSAPQAGLGDNEQFF.

This clonotype was seen at least ten times. This chain uses TRBV20-1 with TRBJ1-4; D is possibly TRBD1 (5 bases). V lost 3 bases and J 8 bases, leaving 16 bases between the germline ends. The CDR3 length is 14 residues. The V gene's germline CDR1 is DFQATT and CDR2 SNEGSKA (reference sequence). The CDR3 reads CSASLQGRGEKLFF. The CDR3 nucleotides are TGCAGTGCTAGCCTGCAGGGAAGAGGGGAAAAACTGTTTTTT.

This clonotype showed up many times. The V call is TRBV7-2, the J call TRBJ1-1; TRBD1 is a possible D gene (5 bases). This CDR3 is built from 14 residues. V lost 8 bases to trimming and J lost 3 bases, with 16 bases between them. The germline CDR1 and CDR2 sequences are SGHTA and FQGNSA. The CDR3 spells CASSGWGGDTEAFF. DNA for the CDR3: TGTGCCAGCTCCGGCTGGGGGGGTGACACTGAAGCTTTCTTT.

The genes are TRBV5-1 and TRBJ1-1; 8 nucleotides match TRBD1. The V gene end was trimmed by 4 bases and the J gene end by 7 bases; junction bases not matched to a gene: 12. Germline loops: CDR1 SGHRS, CDR2 YFSETQ. This CDR3 is 15 amino acids long. CDR3 sequence (DNA): TGCGCCAGCAGCATCACGGGACAGGACGCAGATGAAGCTTTCTTT. This sequence encodes CASSITGQDADEAFF.